These T cell receptor beta chains were read from a single sample in a study of OX40 agonist ivuxolimab in advanced cancers. TCRdb keeps only in-frame clones here, not all; method: immunoSEQ multiplex PCR. Of about 75,000 clones in the sample, 90% are singletons; the top ten hold 0.37%. Here the sequenced sample was CD4+ or CD8+ T cells sorted from blood, taken in a trial of the OX40 agonist ivuxolimab. These receptors originate from an adult with an advanced solid tumor such as melanoma, head and neck, liver or kidney cancer. CDR3s include the opening cysteine and the closing phenylalanine or tryptophan. A D gene is named only where the DNA matches it firmly. Clone size is shown for a subset of rows, as once, few, many or a class of expanded clone.

>NA|NA|TRBJ1-4|13|TRBV18
TGTGCCAGCTCACCACCGGGGGATGAAAAACTGTTTTTT
CASSPPGDEKLFF
>NA|TRBD1|TRBJ2-7|15|TRBV5-4
TGTGCCAGCAGCCCGGGGCGGGACAGGTCTGGGGAGCAGTACTTC
CASSPGRDRSGEQYF
>NA|TRBD2|TRBJ2-7|15|TRBV6-1
TGTGCCAGCAGTGAACAGGGACTACCCATTTACGAGCAGTACTTC
CASSEQGLPIYEQYF
>NA|NA|TRBJ2-5|13|TRBV28
TGTGCCAGCAGTTTGGCTGGAAAAGGGACCCAGTACTTC
CASSLAGKGTQYF
>NA|NA|TRBJ2-2|12|TRBV28
TGTGCCAGCGAGGGGCGGGTCGGGGAGCTGTTTTTT
CASEGRVGELFF
>NA|NA|TRBJ2-2|13|TRBV19
TGTGCCAGTAGTCAAGGTTACACCGGGGAGCTGTTTTTT
CASSQGYTGELFF
>NA|NA|TRBJ2-5|13|TRBV7-7
TGTGCCAGCAGCTCCTACAGGGAAGAGACCCAGTACTTC
CASSSYREETQYF
>NA|NA|TRBJ2-2|15|TRBV4-1
TGCGCCAGCAGCTCCCAAACCAGGGTAGTCGGGGAGCTGTTTTTT
CASSSQTRVVGELFF
>NA|TRBD2|TRBJ2-7|15|TRBV7-2
TGTGCCAGCAGCTTAACTCTAGCGGGAGGGAGGGAGCAGTACTTC
CASSLTLAGGREQYF
>NA|TRBD2|TRBJ2-4|15|TRBV4-3
TGCGCCAGCAGCCAAGATAGGGCTAGCGGAAACATTCAGTACTTC
CASSQDRASGNIQYF
>NA|NA|TRBJ1-1|16|TRBV19
TGTGCCAGTACCAACACCCGGGGGGGGGCGCGCACTGAAGCTTTCTTT
CASTNTRGGARTEAFF
>NA|TRBD1|TRBJ1-6|13|TRBV7-9
TGTGCCTACCGGGACAGGGGTGATTCACCCCTCCACTTT
CAYRDRGDSPLHF
>once|NA|TRBJ1-2|13|TRBV7-2
TGTGCCAGCAGCCTGGGACCGAGCTATGGCTACACCTTC
CASSLGPSYGYTF
>NA|NA|TRBJ1-1|11|TRBV28
TGTGCCAGCAGATGGGGCACTGAAGCTTTCTTT
CASRWGTEAFF
>NA|NA|TRBJ2-1|15|TRBV6-1
TGTGCCAGCACCGCCGGGCTGGCCGGATACAATGAGCAGTTCTTC
CASTAGLAGYNEQFF
>NA|NA|TRBJ1-2|15|TRBV7-9
TGTGCCAGCAGCCCTAACCGGGACCAGCCCCCTGGCTACACCTTC
CASSPNRDQPPGYTF
>once|NA|TRBJ2-3|17|TRBV2
TGTGCCAGCAGTGCCGAGGGGGGCGGCCTGGTCACAGATACGCAGTATTTT
CASSAEGGGLVTDTQYF
>NA|NA|TRBJ2-7|15|TRBV5-1
TGCGCCAGCAGCTTGGACCCGGGGTCGGCCTACGAGCAGTACTTC
CASSLDPGSAYEQYF
>NA|NA|TRBJ1-2|15|TRBV5-1
TGCGCCAGCATGCCCTTTGGGGGATCTAACTATGGCTACACCTTC
CASMPFGGSNYGYTF
>NA|NA|TRBJ1-1|14|TRBV7-3
TGTGCTAGCAGCCCCACAGGGTATGGTGCTGAAGCTTTCTTT
CASSPTGYGAEAFF
>NA|TRBD2|TRBJ2-3|16|TRBV14
TGTGCCAGCAGCCAATTAAGGGACTACAGCACAGATACGCAGTATTTT
CASSQLRDYSTDTQYF
>NA|TRBD1|TRBJ2-5|12|TRBV29-1
TGCAGCGCCTTAGGGGGCGCAGAGACCCAGTACTTC
CSALGGAETQYF
>NA|NA|TRBJ1-2|13|TRBV18
TGTGCCAGCTCACCGGCAGGGAGCTATGGCTACACCTTC
CASSPAGSYGYTF
>NA|TRBD1|TRBJ1-5|16|TRBV28
TGTGCCAGCAGTTTATTGGACAGGATTAGCAATCAGCCCCAGCATTTT
CASSLLDRISNQPQHF
>NA|TRBD1|TRBJ2-5|13|TRBV9
TGTGCCAGCAGCGTCCGGACAGGAGAGACCCAGTACTTC
CASSVRTGETQYF
>NA|NA|TRBJ2-2|16|TRBV9
TGTGCCAGCAGCCTCGGGGCCGGCCCGGGGACCGGGGAGCTGTTTTTT
CASSLGAGPGTGELFF
>NA|NA|TRBJ2-2|12|TRBV18
TGTGCCAGCTCACCCGCATCGGGGGAGCTGTTTTTT
CASSPASGELFF